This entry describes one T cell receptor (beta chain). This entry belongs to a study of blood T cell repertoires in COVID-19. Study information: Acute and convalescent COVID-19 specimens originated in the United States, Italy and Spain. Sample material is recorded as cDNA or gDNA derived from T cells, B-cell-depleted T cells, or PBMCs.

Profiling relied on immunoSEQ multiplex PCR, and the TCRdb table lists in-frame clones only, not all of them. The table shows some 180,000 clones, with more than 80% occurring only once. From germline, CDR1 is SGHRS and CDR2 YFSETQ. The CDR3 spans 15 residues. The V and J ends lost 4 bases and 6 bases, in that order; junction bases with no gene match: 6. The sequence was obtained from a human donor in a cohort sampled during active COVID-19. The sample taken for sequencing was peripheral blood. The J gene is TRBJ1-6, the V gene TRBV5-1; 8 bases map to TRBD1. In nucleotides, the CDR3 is TGCGCCAGCAGCAACGCCGACAGGGGTAATTCACCCCTCCACTTT. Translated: CASSNADRGNSPLHF.